The 22 T cell receptor beta chains presented below share a single source sample, sequenced in a study of human T cells and chemical hapten exposure (dated by TCRdb to the early 2020s). Library preparation attached unique molecular identifiers to individual cDNA molecules for quantitative, reproducible TCR counting. The public reads were reanalyzed by TCRdb: fastp trimming at Q25, MiXCR alignment, in-frame beta chains only. When rows share a CDR3 protein, they turn into one entry using the most common DNA and genes. The sample data list around 120,000 distinct CDR3 sequences, and over 6.5% of these were observed just once. About 1.4% of the sample goes to the ten largest clones. Total RNA was extracted from unfractionated whole blood that had been collected in Tempus Blood RNA tubes. Sequencing input: whole blood. These receptors were taken from a human donor in good health. Some clones in this sample may be carry-over from other donors' samples. Donor details come from another sample of the same person, matched by shared clones.

This clonotype appeared many times. The chain carries TRBV10-3 and TRBJ2-1; 12 bases map to TRBD2. The CDR3 extends over 16 amino acids. With V trimmed by 3 bases and J by 3 bases, 3 bases remained unmatched. The germline gives CDR1 ENHRY, CDR2 SYGVKD. For the CDR3, the DNA is TGTGCCATCAGTGACACGACTAGCGGGAGCTACAATGAGCAGTTCTTC. Its translation: CAISDTTSGSYNEQFF.

This clonotype was seen repeatedly, ten times or more. The V and J genes are TRBV29-1 and TRBJ1-2; a possible D gene is TRBD1 (5 bases). Per germline, CDR1 SQVTM and CDR2 ANQGSEA. The CDR3 contains 15 residues. The V end lost 0 bases, the J end lost 0 bases, and 11 bases lay between the germline ends. CDR3 in amino acids: CSVEDRRDANYGYTF. For the CDR3, the DNA is TGCAGCGTTGAAGATCGCAGGGATGCTAACTATGGCTACACCTTC.

This clonotype was observed a few times. The gene calls are TRBV15 and TRBJ2-3, with D perhaps matching TRBD2 (6 bases). Germline CDR1 is LNHNV and CDR2 is YYDKDF (reference sequence). Deletions cut 9 bases from V and 2 bases from J, with 12 bases between. There are 13 residues in the CDR3. DNA of the CDR3: TGTGCCACAAGCGGGTGGATCACAGATACGCAGTATTTT. Its protein is CATSGWITDTQYF.

The sample holds many counts of this clonotype. The chain carries TRBV7-9 and TRBJ1-1; perhaps TRBD1 as D (6 bases). Trimming took off 6 bases at V and 8 bases at J, with 19 bases between the two ends. The CDR3 is 14 residues long. The germline V gene has CDR1 SEHNR and CDR2 FQNEAQ (reference sequence). CDR3: CASSRTENTEEAFF. In DNA form, the CDR3 reads TGTGCCAGCAGTAGGACAGAGAACACTGAGGAAGCTTTCTTT.

The chain has TRBV11-2 and TRBJ2-2, with D possibly TRBD1 on 5 matching bases. V dropped 10 bases and J dropped 6 bases, with 15 bases sitting between them. The CDR3 totals 13 residues. The V gene's germline CDR1 is SGHAT and CDR2 FQNNGV. The CDR3 nucleotides read TGTGCCACCCCGCCAGGGTGGGCCGGGGAGCTGTTTTTT. Translated, it gives CATPPGWAGELFF.

The chain links TRBV29-1 to TRBJ2-3; TRBD2 matches 10 bases. The CDR3 spans 16 residues. The junction had 7 bases not matched to a gene; V was cut back by 2 bases and J by 2 bases. Per germline, CDR1 SQVTM and CDR2 ANQGSEA. CDR3 in DNA: TGCAGCGTTGAACCGGGACTAGCGAAGTTCACAGATACGCAGTATTTT. Translation: CSVEPGLAKFTDTQYF.

The table lists this clonotype with a few counts. The chain combines TRBV29-1 with TRBJ2-1; the match to TRBD2 covers 9 bases. CDR3 length: 13 residues. Per germline, CDR1 SQVTM and CDR2 ANQGSEA. V shed 8 bases and J 2 bases; nucleotides not matched to a gene: 4. CDR3 sequence reads: CSLSGRTYNEQFF. As DNA, the CDR3 is TGCAGCCTTAGCGGGAGAACCTACAATGAGCAGTTCTTC.

This clonotype was picked up many times. CDR3 protein: CASRTDSNYGYTF. In DNA form, the CDR3 reads TGTGCCTCCCGTACGGACAGTAACTATGGCTACACCTTC. The rearrangement links TRBV6-5 to TRBJ1-2, with D possibly being TRBD1 (6 bases). Looked up from germline, CDR1 is MNHEY and CDR2 is SVGAGI. The V and J ends lost 11 bases and 1 base respectively, with 14 bases between them. CDR3 length: 13 amino acids.

The V gene is TRBV5-4, the J gene TRBJ2-2; a possible D gene is TRBD2 (5 bases). Deletions cut 0 bases from V and 8 bases from J, with 14 bases between. This CDR3 region has 15 residues. Germline CDR1 is SGHNT and CDR2 is YYREEE (reference sequence). The chain's CDR3 is CASSLGQSRGGELFF. The CDR3 DNA reads as TGTGCCAGCAGCTTGGGGCAGAGCCGGGGAGGGGAGCTGTTTTTT.

There are a few counts of this clonotype. The chain has TRBV19 and TRBJ2-7; TRBD1 aligns across 12 bases. There are 15 residues in the CDR3. J gave up 4 bases and V 4 bases, and 5 bases lay outside the gene matches. Germline CDR1 LNHDA, CDR2 SQIVND (reference sequence). The DNA for the CDR3 is TGTGCCAGTAGTACCGGGACAGGGGGCGATTACGAGCAGTACTTC. Its protein product is CASSTGTGGDYEQYF.

The CDR3 DNA follows: TGTGCCAGCAGCTTAGCGCCAGGACAGCCAACCTACGAGCAGTACTTC. It codes for CASSLAPGQPTYEQYF. V and J are TRBV7-9 and TRBJ2-7, with D tentatively TRBD1 (6 bases). This CDR3 spans 16 amino acids. The germline CDR1 and CDR2 sequences are SEHNR and FQNEAQ (reference sequence). Trimming pared 0 bases from V and 2 bases from J, leaving 14 bases between.

In its sample, this clonotype was seen many times. The V gene is TRBV18, the J gene TRBJ2-5; unclear D gene. Germline V CDR1 and CDR2: KGHSH, LQKENI. The CDR3 is 14 residues long. With 0 bases removed from V and 1 base from J, the gap between germline ends came to 6 bases. The CDR3 region has the DNA TGTGCCAGCTCACCACCCTACCCCCAAGAGACCCAGTACTTC. Translated, it gives CASSPPYPQETQYF.

There are many counts of this clonotype. The rearrangement uses TRBV2 and TRBJ1-5; D not resolved. Trimming removed 3 bases from V and 6 bases from J, with 12 bases in between. Germline CDR1 reads SNHLY; CDR2 reads FYNNEI. The CDR3 contains 14 residues. CDR3: CASSDAIAGQPQHF. DNA for the CDR3: TGTGCCAGCAGTGATGCCATCGCGGGTCAGCCCCAGCATTTT.

This clonotype has at least ten counts. This chain links TRBV7-2 with TRBJ1-1; 7 nucleotides agree with TRBD1. This CDR3 comprises 16 residues. V dropped 5 bases and J dropped 1; count of bases not matched to a gene: 10. CDR1 is SGHTA and CDR2 is FQGNSA in the germline V gene. Here the CDR3 reads CASSRYRGGSNTEAFF. The CDR3 coding sequence is TGTGCCAGCAGCCGATACAGGGGAGGGTCGAACACTGAAGCTTTCTTT.

This clonotype was counted ten times or more. The chain has TRBV19 and TRBJ1-5; 7 bases match TRBD1. Germline CDR1 LNHDA, CDR2 SQIVND (reference sequence). V lost 4 bases, J lost 5 bases, and 5 bases stayed unmatched. The CDR3 has 14 residues. The CDR3 coding sequence is TGTGCCAGTAGTACCGACAGGGACGATCAGCCCCAGCATTTT. Residues: CASSTDRDDQPQHF. The full variable domain, with the rest looked up from reference TRBV19 and TRBJ1-5, is DGGITQSPKYLFRKEGQNVTLSCEQNLNHDAMYWYRQDPGQGLRLIYYSQIVNDFQKGDIAEGYSVSREKKESFPLTVTSAQKNPTAFYLCASSTDRDDQPQHFGDGTRLSIL.

The chain has TRBV6-5 and TRBJ2-7; TRBD2 aligns across 9 bases. Trimming at V came to 4 bases and at J to 1 base, leaving 5 bases not matched to a gene. The CDR3 extends over 15 amino acids. Germline-derived CDR1 and CDR2 are MNHEY and SVGAGI. CDR3 DNA sequence: TGTGCCAGCAGTTTTGGGAGCGGGGGGTCCTACGAGCAGTACTTC. This translates into CASSFGSGGSYEQYF.

The rearrangement links TRBV5-1 to TRBJ1-1; D may be TRBD1 (5 bases). Trimming removed 1 base from V and 4 bases from J, with 14 bases in between. Germline V gene data show CDR1 as SGHRS and CDR2 as YFSETQ. CDR3 length: 15 amino acids. The CDR3 sequence: CASSLSGFRSTEAFF. The CDR3 DNA sequence: TGCGCCAGCAGCTTGTCAGGGTTTCGAAGCACTGAAGCTTTCTTT. The whole variable domain, filled in from reference TRBV5-1 and TRBJ1-1, reads KAGVTQTPRYLIKTRGQQVTLSCSPISGHRSVSWYQQTPGQGLQFLFEYFSETQRNKGNFPGRFSGRQFSNSRSEMNVSTLELGDSALYLCASSLSGFRSTEAFFGQGTRLTVV.

The rearrangement joins TRBV3-1 to TRBJ2-3; possibly TRBD1 for D (5 bases). The V gene's germline CDR1 is LGHDT and CDR2 YNNKEL (reference sequence). The V end lost 4 bases, the J end lost 5 bases, and 7 bases lay between the germline ends. The length of the CDR3 is 12 residues. The CDR3 spells CASSPQGDTQYF. In nucleotides, the CDR3 is TGTGCCAGCAGCCCCCAGGGAGATACGCAGTATTTT.

V gene TRBV5-1 combines with J gene TRBJ2-3, with TRBD1 identical over 7 bases. V shed 3 bases, J shed 1 base, and the junction held 8 bases outside the gene matches. CDR3 length equals 16 residues. Germline V gene data show CDR1 as SGHRS and CDR2 as YFSETQ. The CDR3 nucleotides read TGCGCCAGCAGCTCGCAGGGGGTTGGGGGCACAGATACGCAGTATTTT. Protein sequence: CASSSQGVGGTDTQYF.

The chain carries TRBV5-1 and TRBJ2-3, with D uncertain. The CDR3 is 15 amino acids. The V end lost 0 bases, the J end lost 0 bases, and 8 bases lay between the germline ends. The germline CDR1 and CDR2 sequences are SGHRS and YFSETQ. CDR3 nucleotide sequence: TGCGCCAGCAGCTTGGATAGCAGTAGCACAGATACGCAGTATTTT. Residues: CASSLDSSSTDTQYF.

This clonotype was seen only a few times. The chain combines TRBV6-2 or TRBV6-3 with TRBJ2-7; D not certain. The CDR3 extends over 13 amino acids. Germline-derived CDR1 and CDR2 are MNHEY and SVGEGT. Trimming stripped 7 bases from V and 2 bases from J, with 12 bases between. In DNA form, the CDR3 reads TGTGCCAGCAACCGTATCGGGCCCTACGAGCAGTACTTC. Its protein product is CASNRIGPYEQYF.

The chain links TRBV5-6 to TRBJ2-1; 7 bases match TRBD2. Per germline, CDR1 SGHDT and CDR2 YYEEEE. This CDR3 is built from 15 residues. Trimming cost V 4 bases and J 2 bases; bases outside gene matches: 6. CDR3: CASSHSSGPYNEQFF. The CDR3 coding sequence is TGTGCCAGCAGCCATTCTAGCGGCCCCTACAATGAGCAGTTCTTC.